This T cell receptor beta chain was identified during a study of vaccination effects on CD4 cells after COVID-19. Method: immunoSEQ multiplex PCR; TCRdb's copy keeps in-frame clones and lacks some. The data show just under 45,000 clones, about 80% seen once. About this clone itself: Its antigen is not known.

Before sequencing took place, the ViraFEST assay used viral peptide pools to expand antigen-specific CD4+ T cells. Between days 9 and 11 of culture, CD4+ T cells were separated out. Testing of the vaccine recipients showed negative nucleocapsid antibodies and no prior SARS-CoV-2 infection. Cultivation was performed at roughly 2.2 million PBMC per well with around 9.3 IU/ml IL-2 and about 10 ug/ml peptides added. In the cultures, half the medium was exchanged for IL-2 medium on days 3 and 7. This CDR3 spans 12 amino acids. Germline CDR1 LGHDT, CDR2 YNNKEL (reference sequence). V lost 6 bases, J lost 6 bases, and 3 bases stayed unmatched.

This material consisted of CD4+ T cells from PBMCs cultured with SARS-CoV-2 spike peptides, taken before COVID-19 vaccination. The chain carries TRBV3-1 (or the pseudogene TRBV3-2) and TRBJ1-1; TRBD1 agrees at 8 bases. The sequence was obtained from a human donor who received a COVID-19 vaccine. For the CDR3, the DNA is TGTGCCAGCAGTGACAGGGGTGCTGAAGCTTTCTTT. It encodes CASSDRGAEAFF.